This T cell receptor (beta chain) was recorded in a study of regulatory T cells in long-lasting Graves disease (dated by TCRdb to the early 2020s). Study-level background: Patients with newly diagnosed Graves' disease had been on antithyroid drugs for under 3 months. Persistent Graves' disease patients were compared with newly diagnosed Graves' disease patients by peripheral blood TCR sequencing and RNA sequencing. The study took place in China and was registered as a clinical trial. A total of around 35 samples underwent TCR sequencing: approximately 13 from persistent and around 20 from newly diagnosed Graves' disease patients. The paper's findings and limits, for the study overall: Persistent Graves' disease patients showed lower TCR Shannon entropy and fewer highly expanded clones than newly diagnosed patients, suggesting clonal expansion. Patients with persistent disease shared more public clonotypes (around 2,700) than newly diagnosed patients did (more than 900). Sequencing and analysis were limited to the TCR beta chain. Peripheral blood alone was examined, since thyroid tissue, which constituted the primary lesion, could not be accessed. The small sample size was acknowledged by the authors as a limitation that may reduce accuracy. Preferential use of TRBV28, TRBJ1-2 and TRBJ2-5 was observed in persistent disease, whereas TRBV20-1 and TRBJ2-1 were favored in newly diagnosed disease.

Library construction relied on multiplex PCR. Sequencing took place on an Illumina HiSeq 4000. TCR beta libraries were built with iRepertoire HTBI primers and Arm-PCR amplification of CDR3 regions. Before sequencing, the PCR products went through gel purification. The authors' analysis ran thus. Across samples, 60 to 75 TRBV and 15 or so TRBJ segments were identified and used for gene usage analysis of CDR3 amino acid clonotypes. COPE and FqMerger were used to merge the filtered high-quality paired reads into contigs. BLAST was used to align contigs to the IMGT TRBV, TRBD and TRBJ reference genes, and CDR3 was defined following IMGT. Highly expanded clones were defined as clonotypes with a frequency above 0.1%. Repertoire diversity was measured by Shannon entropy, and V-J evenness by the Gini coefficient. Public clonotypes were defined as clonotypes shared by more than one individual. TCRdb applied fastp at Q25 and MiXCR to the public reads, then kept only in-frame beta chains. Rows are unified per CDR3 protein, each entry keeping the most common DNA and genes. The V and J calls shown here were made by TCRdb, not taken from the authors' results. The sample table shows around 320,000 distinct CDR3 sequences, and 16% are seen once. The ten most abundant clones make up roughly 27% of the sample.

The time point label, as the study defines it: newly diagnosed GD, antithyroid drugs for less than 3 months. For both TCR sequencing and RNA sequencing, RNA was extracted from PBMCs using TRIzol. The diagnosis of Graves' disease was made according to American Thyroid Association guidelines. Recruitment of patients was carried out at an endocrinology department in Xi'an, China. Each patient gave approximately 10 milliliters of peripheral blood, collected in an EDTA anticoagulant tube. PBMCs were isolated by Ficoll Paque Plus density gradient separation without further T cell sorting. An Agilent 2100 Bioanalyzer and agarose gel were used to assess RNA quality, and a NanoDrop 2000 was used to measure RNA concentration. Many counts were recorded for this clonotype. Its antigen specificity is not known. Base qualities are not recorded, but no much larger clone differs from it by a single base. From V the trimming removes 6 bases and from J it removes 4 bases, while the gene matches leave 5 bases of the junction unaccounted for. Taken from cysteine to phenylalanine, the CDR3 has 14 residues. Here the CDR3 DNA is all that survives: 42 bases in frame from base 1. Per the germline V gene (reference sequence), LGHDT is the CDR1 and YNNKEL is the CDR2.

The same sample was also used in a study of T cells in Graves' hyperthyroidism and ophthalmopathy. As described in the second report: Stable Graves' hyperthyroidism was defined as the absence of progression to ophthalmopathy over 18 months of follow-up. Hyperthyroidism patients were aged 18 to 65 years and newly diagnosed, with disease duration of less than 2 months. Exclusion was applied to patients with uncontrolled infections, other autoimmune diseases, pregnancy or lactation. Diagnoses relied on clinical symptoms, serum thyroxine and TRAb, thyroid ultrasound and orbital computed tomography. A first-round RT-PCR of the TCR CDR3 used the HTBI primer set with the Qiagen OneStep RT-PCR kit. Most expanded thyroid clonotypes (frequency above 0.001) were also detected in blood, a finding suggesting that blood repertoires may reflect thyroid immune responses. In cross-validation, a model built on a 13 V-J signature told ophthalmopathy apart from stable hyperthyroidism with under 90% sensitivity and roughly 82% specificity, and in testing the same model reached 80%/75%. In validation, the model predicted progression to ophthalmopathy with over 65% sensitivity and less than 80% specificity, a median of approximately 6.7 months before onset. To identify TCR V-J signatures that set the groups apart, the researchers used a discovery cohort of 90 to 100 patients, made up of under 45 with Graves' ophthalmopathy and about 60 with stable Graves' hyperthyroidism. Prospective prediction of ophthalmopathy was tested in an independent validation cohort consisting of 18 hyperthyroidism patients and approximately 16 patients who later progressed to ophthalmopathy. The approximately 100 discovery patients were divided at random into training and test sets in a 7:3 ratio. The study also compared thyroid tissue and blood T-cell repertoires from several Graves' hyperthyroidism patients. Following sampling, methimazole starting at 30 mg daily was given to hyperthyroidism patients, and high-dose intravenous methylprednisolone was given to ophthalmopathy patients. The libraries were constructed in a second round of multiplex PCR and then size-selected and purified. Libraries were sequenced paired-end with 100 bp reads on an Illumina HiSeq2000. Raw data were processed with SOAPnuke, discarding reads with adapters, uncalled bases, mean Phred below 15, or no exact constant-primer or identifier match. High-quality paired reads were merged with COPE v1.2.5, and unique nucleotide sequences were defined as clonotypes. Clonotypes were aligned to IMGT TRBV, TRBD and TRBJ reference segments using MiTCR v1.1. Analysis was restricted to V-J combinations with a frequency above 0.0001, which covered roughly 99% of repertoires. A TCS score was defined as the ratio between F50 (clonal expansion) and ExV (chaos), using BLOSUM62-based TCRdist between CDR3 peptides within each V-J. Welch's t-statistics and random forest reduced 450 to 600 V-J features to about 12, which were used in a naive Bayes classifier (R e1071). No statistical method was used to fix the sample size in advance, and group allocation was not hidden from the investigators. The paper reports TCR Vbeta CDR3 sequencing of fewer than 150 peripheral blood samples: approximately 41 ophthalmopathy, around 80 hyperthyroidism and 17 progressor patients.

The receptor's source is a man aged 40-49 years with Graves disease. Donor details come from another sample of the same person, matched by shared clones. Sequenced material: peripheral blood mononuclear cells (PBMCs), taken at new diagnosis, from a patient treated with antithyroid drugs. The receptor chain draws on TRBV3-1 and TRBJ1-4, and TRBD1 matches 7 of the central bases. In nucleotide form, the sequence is TGTGCCAGCAGGGATAGACAGGGTAATGAAAAACTGTTTTTT. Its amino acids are CASRDRQGNEKLFF.